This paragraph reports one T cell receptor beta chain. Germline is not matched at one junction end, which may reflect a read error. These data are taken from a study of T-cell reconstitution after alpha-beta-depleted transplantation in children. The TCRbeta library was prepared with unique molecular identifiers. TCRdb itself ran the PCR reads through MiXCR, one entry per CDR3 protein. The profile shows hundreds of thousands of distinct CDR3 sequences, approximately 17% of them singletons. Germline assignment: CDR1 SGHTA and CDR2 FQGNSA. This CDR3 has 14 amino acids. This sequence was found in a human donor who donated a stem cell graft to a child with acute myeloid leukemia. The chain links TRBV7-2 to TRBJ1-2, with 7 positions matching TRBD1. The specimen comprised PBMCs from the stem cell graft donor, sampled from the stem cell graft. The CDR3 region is CASSLVGQNYGFTF. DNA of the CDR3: TGTGCCAGCAGCTTAGTGGGACAGAACTATGGCTTCACCTTC.